This TCR beta chain was sequenced in a study of T cell repertoires in cytomegalovirus infection. Across the study: It can be stated that public TCR beta signatures indicated CMV infection as well as a matching HLA type. Findings and caveats of the study: It was HLA-C-restricted CMV-specific TCR beta clonotypes that dominated the response ex vivo.

TCRdb reprocessed the reads via MiXCR and lists one record per CDR3 protein. The sample lists over 85,000 distinct CDR3 sequences, approximately 17% occurring once. In its sample, this clonotype was seen many times. The antigen is unknown. This CDR3 has 17 amino acids. With V trimmed by 3 bases and J by 0 bases, 6 bases remained unmatched. Germline assignment: CDR1 SNHLY and CDR2 FYNNEI. Material: PBMCs. This TCR derives from a human donor in good health (CMV status not recorded). Some clones in this sample may be carry-over from other donors' samples. This chain uses TRBV2 with TRBJ2-1; 9 nucleotides align to TRBD2. The CDR3 spells CASSEGAGGHSYNEQFF. The DNA of the CDR3 is TGTGCCAGCAGTGAGGGAGCGGGGGGCCACTCCTACAATGAGCAGTTCTTC.